Below are 20 T cell receptor beta chains sequenced from a single sample in a study of cytomegalovirus exposure and HLA in healthy donors (dated by TCRdb to 2015 to 2018). The library relied on the immunoSEQ multiplex PCR assay. For the multiplex PCR, a mixture combining 60 forward primers for TCR Vbeta segments and 13 reverse primers for TCR Jbeta segments was used. The source is immuneACCESS, and TCRdb retained only in-frame sequences with V and J called. Part of the clones is not carried over; for the studies checked, unresolved V genes explain less than half of this, and the remainder is unexplained. In this sample the table shows 45,000 to 65,000 clones, more than 65% of which occur a single time. The ten biggest clones cover approximately 2.8% of the sample. Sequencing was carried out using PBMCs. The receptor source for this set is a young woman in good health and CMV-seronegative.

The chain couples TRBV19 to TRBJ2-1, with D perhaps TRBD2 (6 bases). The CDR3 has 15 amino acids. V was cut by 4 bases and J by 3 bases, with 13 bases left in between. CDR1 and CDR2 from the germline V gene are LNHDA and SQIVND (reference sequence). The CDR3 loop reads CASSSSKDYYNEQFF. The CDR3 DNA is TGTGCCAGTAGTAGCTCCAAGGACTACTACAATGAGCAGTTCTTC.

This clone was counted a few times. The V call is TRBV6-4, the J call TRBJ2-7; 10 positions match TRBD2. Unmatched junction bases numbered 8, after V lost 4 bases and J lost 5 bases. The CDR3 runs to 15 residues. CDR1 MRHNA and CDR2 SNTAGT come from the germline V gene. The CDR3 is CASSASTGTSDEQYF. The CDR3 region has the DNA TGTGCCAGCAGTGCCTCTACCGGGACTAGCGACGAGCAGTACTTC.

This chain joins TRBV7-9 and TRBJ2-2; 10 positions match TRBD1. The CDR3 runs to 15 residues. V shed 5 bases and J 6 bases; nucleotides not matched to a gene: 6. In germline, CDR1 is SEHNR, CDR2 FQNEAQ (reference sequence). The CDR3 sequence is CASSPGTGEPGELFF. CDR3 DNA sequence: TGTGCCAGCAGCCCCGGGACAGGGGAACCCGGGGAGCTGTTTTTT.

Turning to this clone: Its ends do not fully match the called genes, so a read error is possible. This chain connects TRBV28 to TRBJ2-4; D is possibly TRBD2 (6 bases). CDR1 and CDR2 from the germline V gene are MDHEN and SYDVKM. CDR3 length: 18 residues. The CDR3 DNA follows: TGTGCCAGCGCACCGAATACGGGACTTAAGTTAGCCAAAAACAGTCAGTACTTC. This encodes CASAPNTGLKLAKNSQYF.

The genes are TRBV9 and TRBJ1-4; possibly TRBD1 for D (6 bases). Germline lookup yields CDR1 SGDLS and CDR2 YYNGEE. V was clipped by 3 bases and J by 5 bases, with 14 bases between them. This CDR3 is built from 15 residues. The CDR3 region has the DNA TGTGCCAGCAGCGGAGCAGGGGCCGCAAATGAAAAACTGTTTTTT. Protein: CASSGAGAANEKLFF.

This chain connects TRBV28 to TRBJ1-4; D is perhaps TRBD1 (6 bases). Trimming removed 3 bases from V and 8 bases from J, with 16 bases in between. The CDR3 is 15 amino acids. Germline-derived CDR1 and CDR2 are MDHEN and SYDVKM. The DNA for the CDR3 is TGTGCCAGCAGTTTCCCGGGATCGAGGGGGGAAAAACTGTTTTTT. Residues: CASSFPGSRGEKLFF. Looking up the rest from reference TRBV28 and TRBJ1-4 gives the full variable domain: DVKVTQSSRYLVKRTGEKVFLECVQDMDHENMFWYRQDPGLGLRLIYFSYDVKMKEKGDIPEGYSVSREKKERFSLILESASTNQTSMYLCASSFPGSRGEKLFFGSGTQLSVL.

The chain has TRBV5-1 and TRBJ2-5; 13 bases are a match to TRBD2. The CDR3 spans 15 residues. The V gene's germline CDR1 is SGHRS and CDR2 YFSETQ. Trimming removed 3 bases from V and 4 bases from J; junction bases left unmatched: 3. CDR3 sequence (DNA): TGCGCCAGCAGCTCACTAGCGGGAGGGGGAGAGACCCAGTACTTC. Residues: CASSSLAGGGETQYF.

The gene calls are TRBV18 and TRBJ2-3, with 13 bases fitting TRBD2. Germline loops: CDR1 KGHSH, CDR2 LQKENI. J was trimmed by 0 bases and V by 1 base; bases with no gene match: 7. The CDR3 totals 19 residues. The CDR3 loop reads CASSPRTSGSVGSTDTQYF. CDR3 in DNA: TGTGCCAGCTCACCACGGACTAGCGGGAGCGTGGGAAGCACAGATACGCAGTATTTT.

This rearrangement joins TRBV30 to TRBJ1-3; D might be TRBD1 (5 bases). The length of the CDR3 is 14 residues. Trimming shortened V by 3 bases and J by 2 bases, and 11 bases separated the two germline ends. Germline V gene data show CDR1 as GTSNPN and CDR2 as SVGIG (reference sequence). The CDR3 loop reads CAWRVGAPGNTIYF. The CDR3 DNA sequence: TGTGCCTGGAGGGTAGGGGCCCCTGGAAACACCATATATTTT.

J is TRBJ2-7 and V is TRBV7-3; 7 positions match TRBD1. The CDR3 length is 13 residues. The junction had 6 bases not matched to a gene; V was cut back by 3 bases and J by 7 bases. The germline V gene has CDR1 SGHTA and CDR2 FQGTGA. Written as DNA, the CDR3 is TGTGCCAGCAGCTTCGGACAGGCCGCGGAGCAGTACTTC. Its translation: CASSFGQAAEQYF.

The V and J genes are TRBV25-1 and TRBJ2-5; 10 bases map to TRBD1. Germline V gene data show CDR1 as MGHDK and CDR2 as SYGVNS. J was trimmed by 5 bases and V by 3 bases; bases with no gene match: 12. This CDR3 region has 17 residues. The CDR3 coding sequence is TGTGCCAGCAGTGAGGGCCGGACAGGGGGATTACGGGAGACCCAGTACTTC. Amino acid sequence: CASSEGRTGGLRETQYF. Supplemented by reference TRBV25-1 and TRBJ2-5, the full variable domain reads EADIYQTPRYLVIGTGKKITLECSQTMGHDKMYWYQQDPGMELHLIHYSYGVNSTEKGDLSSESTVSRIRTEHFPLTLESARPSHTSQYLCASSEGRTGGLRETQYFGPGTRLLVL.

The chain is built from TRBV29-1 and TRBJ2-7; tentative D call: TRBD2 (5 bases). Trimming left V 3 bases short and J 3 bases short, with 9 bases between. The length of the CDR3 is 12 residues. Germline V gene data show CDR1 as SQVTM and CDR2 as ANQGSEA. CDR3 amino acids: CSVDYGNYEQYF. The CDR3 DNA sequence: TGCAGCGTTGACTACGGGAACTACGAGCAGTACTTC.

The rearrangement joins TRBV30 to TRBJ2-1, with D possibly being TRBD2 (6 bases). V lost 0 bases and J 9 bases, leaving 6 bases between the germline ends. Per the germline V gene, CDR1 is GTSNPN and CDR2 is SVGIG (reference sequence). CDR3 length: 11 residues. DNA for the CDR3: TGTGCCTGGAGTGTAGCGGGTGAGCAGTTCTTC. It specifies CAWSVAGEQFF.

The chain couples TRBV7-9 to TRBJ2-5, with D possibly being TRBD2 (5 bases). The length of the CDR3 is 16 residues. V lost 0 bases to trimming and J lost 3 bases, with 14 bases between them. Germline V gene sequence: CDR1 SEHNR, CDR2 FQNEAQ (reference sequence). CDR3: CASSLALLAEEETQYF. Here the CDR3 DNA reads TGTGCCAGCAGCTTAGCGCTCCTAGCAGAAGAAGAGACCCAGTACTTC.

This clone turned up a few times. Relative to the germline gene, one junction end is altered; a read error may explain this. This chain joins TRBV7-9 and TRBJ2-6; tentative D call: TRBD1 (5 bases). The CDR3 sequence is 17 residues long. Germline lookup yields CDR1 SEHNR and CDR2 FQNEAQ (reference sequence). In nucleotides, the CDR3 is TGTGCCAGCAGCTGGCCCCTTGACCTCTCTGGGGCCAACGGCCTGACTTTC. This gives the protein CASSWPLDLSGANGLTF.

The V call is TRBV6-1, the J call TRBJ2-3; 10 positions match TRBD2. The V segment lost 8 bases and the J segment 2 bases; nucleotides outside the gene matches: 4. Germline V lookup: CDR1 MNHNS, CDR2 SASEGT. The CDR3 is made up of 14 amino acids. CDR3 region: CASQGTSDTDTQYF. CDR3 DNA sequence: TGTGCCAGCCAGGGGACTAGCGACACAGATACGCAGTATTTT.

V usage is TRBV19 and J usage is TRBJ2-4; no clear D. Trimming shortened V by 3 bases and J by 0 bases, and 6 bases separated the two germline ends. Germline V lookup: CDR1 LNHDA, CDR2 SQIVND (reference sequence). The CDR3 covers 14 residues. The DNA for the CDR3 is TGTGCCAGTAGTATGGCTGTAGCCAAAAACATTCAGTACTTC. Translation: CASSMAVAKNIQYF. Complete variable domain (other parts from reference TRBV19 and TRBJ2-4): DGGITQSPKYLFRKEGQNVTLSCEQNLNHDAMYWYRQDPGQGLRLIYYSQIVNDFQKGDIAEGYSVSREKKESFPLTVTSAQKNPTAFYLCASSMAVAKNIQYFGAGTRLSVL.

This clone was recorded a few times. This chain links TRBV4-1 with TRBJ2-1, with D tentatively TRBD2 (5 bases). The V end was cut by 2 bases, the J end by 0 bases, with 14 bases between. The germline gives CDR1 MGHRA, CDR2 YSYEKL. The CDR3 sequence is 17 residues long. This CDR3 reads CASSQSHQAVSYNEQFF. The DNA for the CDR3 is TGCGCCAGCAGCCAAAGCCACCAAGCGGTCTCCTACAATGAGCAGTTCTTC.

This chain links TRBV2 with TRBJ1-2; 7 nucleotides align to TRBD1. CDR3 length: 15 residues. After removal of 1 base from V and 5 bases from J, the junction contained 7 bases not matched to a gene. Germline V gene sequence: CDR1 SNHLY, CDR2 FYNNEI. The CDR3 region is CASSEGWTGAYGYTF. The DNA of the CDR3 is TGTGCCAGCAGTGAAGGTTGGACAGGCGCTTATGGCTACACCTTC.

V and J are TRBV28 and TRBJ2-1; D may be TRBD2 (7 bases). Trimming stripped 6 bases from V and 2 bases from J, with 14 bases between. The CDR3 runs to 15 residues. The germline V gene has CDR1 MDHEN and CDR2 SYDVKM. The DNA for the CDR3 is TGTGCCAGCAGAGAGAGCGGGACACCCTACAATGAGCAGTTCTTC. Protein sequence: CASRESGTPYNEQFF.